The 11 T cell receptor beta chains below all came from one sample that was sequenced in a study of T cells in Graves' hyperthyroidism and ophthalmopathy. The source material, RNA transcripts, was used to amplify TCR beta CDR3 regions. First-round RT-PCR with HTBI primers amplified the TCR CDR3 region. One entry per CDR3 protein results from TCRdb running MiXCR on the multiplex PCR reads. The sample shows under 250,000 distinct CDR3 sequences, roughly 17% of them seen only once. Sequencing was carried out using blood. The receptor source for this set is a man aged 50-59 years with Graves' hyperthyroidism.

In its sample, this clonotype was seen many times. V usage is TRBV6-2 or TRBV6-3 and J usage is TRBJ2-2, with D possibly being TRBD1 (6 bases). In germline, CDR1 is MNHEY, CDR2 SVGEGT. The CDR3 contains 16 residues. Trimming took 4 bases from V and 5 from J, leaving 17 bases between them. DNA of the CDR3: TGTGCCAGCAGTTCCCAGGGGACATTCTTAACCGGGGAGCTGTTTTTT. Protein product: CASSSQGTFLTGELFF.

The rearrangement joins TRBV28 to TRBJ1-5, with 8 bases aligning to TRBD1. Germline V gene data show CDR1 as MDHEN and CDR2 as SYDVKM. After removal of 6 bases from V and 0 bases from J, the junction contained 7 bases not matched to a gene. The CDR3 consists of 16 residues. The CDR3 reads CASSPGTGFSNQPQHF. The CDR3 DNA is TGTGCCAGCAGCCCGGGGACAGGTTTTAGCAATCAGCCCCAGCATTTT.

This clonotype was observed at least ten times. The chain has TRBV6-1 and TRBJ1-1; 8 bases are a match to TRBD1. The CDR3 spans 14 residues. The J segment lost 6 bases and the V segment lost 5 bases, leaving 8 bases of the junction unmatched. CDR1 and CDR2 (germline): MNHNS, SASEGT. The CDR3 region is CASSPTKQGAEAFF. The CDR3, as DNA: TGTGCCAGCAGTCCCACAAAACAGGGGGCTGAAGCTTTCTTT.

In this sample, this clonotype turned up a few times. The chain carries TRBV7-4 and TRBJ1-5; 8 bases are a match to TRBD1. The length of the CDR3 is 15 residues. The J segment lost 6 bases and the V segment lost 5 bases, leaving 9 bases of the junction unmatched. Germline loops: CDR1 SGHVT, CDR2 SQSDAQ. CDR3 nucleotides: TGTGCCAGCAGCCTCAGGACAGGGATGACTCAGCCCCAGCATTTT. Translated, it gives CASSLRTGMTQPQHF.

V gene TRBV5-1 combines with J gene TRBJ2-3; D unresolved. The V end lost 3 bases, the J end lost 2 bases, and 10 bases lay between the germline ends. In germline, CDR1 is SGHRS, CDR2 YFSETQ. There are 14 residues in the CDR3. The DNA for the CDR3 is TGCGCCAGCAGCTCCCGGGCCGACACAGATACGCAGTATTTT. Its protein is CASSSRADTDTQYF.

This clonotype was seen repeatedly, ten times or more. The chain employs TRBV7-2 and TRBJ2-2; 9 bases agree with TRBD1. The CDR3 has 15 residues. The germline CDR1 and CDR2 sequences are SGHTA and FQGNSA. V was pared by 5 bases and J by 4 bases, with 5 bases of the junction left unmatched. In DNA form, the CDR3 reads TGTGCCAGCAGCCCCCAGACAGGGGGCACCGGGGAGCTGTTTTTT. It specifies CASSPQTGGTGELFF.

This clonotype was detected a few times. The chain combines TRBV7-8 with TRBJ2-1, with 12 positions matching TRBD2. The CDR3 sequence is 18 residues long. Germline lookup yields CDR1 SGHVS and CDR2 FQNEAQ. V dropped 2 bases and J dropped 7; count of bases not matched to a gene: 12. The CDR3 DNA follows: TGTGCCAGCAGCTTATATGGGCTAGCGGGAGGGCCGGTGAATGAGCAGTTCTTC. This sequence encodes CASSLYGLAGGPVNEQFF.

This clonotype occurred a few times. V usage is TRBV20-1 and J usage is TRBJ2-3; D is ambiguous. V lost 5 bases and J 0 bases, leaving 15 bases between the germline ends. Germline CDR1 reads DFQATT; CDR2 reads SNEGSKA (reference sequence). The CDR3 has 15 amino acids. In nucleotides, the CDR3 is TGCAGTGCTGGATCCCGGACCGCAAGCACAGATACGCAGTATTTT. The encoded protein is CSAGSRTASTDTQYF.

This clonotype was seen a handful of times. The chain is built from TRBV20-1 and TRBJ1-6, with 9 nucleotides matching TRBD1. V trimming: 2 bases; J trimming: 5 bases; junction bases outside the gene matches: 4. Germline loops: CDR1 DFQATT, CDR2 SNEGSKA (reference sequence). The CDR3 spans 15 residues. CDR3 coding DNA: TGCAGTGCTAGATTTGGGACAGGGAATAATTCACCCCTCCACTTT. It yields the protein CSARFGTGNNSPLHF.

This clonotype was seen a few times. CDR3 DNA sequence: TGTGCCAGCAGGGGGCTCATAACTAATGAAAAACTGTTTTTT. Translating gives CASRGLITNEKLFF. The chain carries TRBV2 and TRBJ1-4; TRBD1 is a possible D gene (5 bases). The CDR3 covers 14 residues. Deletions cut 6 bases from V and 1 base from J, with 9 bases between. CDR1 SNHLY and CDR2 FYNNEI come from the germline V gene.

The rearrangement joins TRBV2 to TRBJ2-5, with TRBD2 matching 7 bases. Per the germline V gene, CDR1 is SNHLY and CDR2 is FYNNEI. The V gene end was trimmed by 6 bases and the J gene end by 1 base; junction bases not matched to a gene: 8. CDR3 length: 15 amino acids. This CDR3 reads CASSGSLAVQETQYF. CDR3 sequence (DNA): TGTGCCAGCAGCGGATCCCTAGCGGTCCAAGAGACCCAGTACTTC.